Below are 24 T cell receptor beta chains sequenced from a single sample in a study of Graves' ophthalmopathy and Graves' hyperthyroidism. Using RNA transcripts, the TCR beta CDR3 regions were amplified. RT-PCR with HTBI primers came first, then second-round multiplex PCR. TCRdb used MiXCR to reprocess the multiplex PCR reads, holding one entry per CDR3 protein. Of about 620,000 distinct CDR3 sequences listed, about 24% are singletons. The source material was peripheral blood. The receptor set was obtained from a young woman with stable Graves' hyperthyroidism. Some clones in this sample may be carry-over from other donors' samples.

In its sample, this clonotype was seen many times. This chain links TRBV7-2 with TRBJ1-1; D is unresolved. This CDR3 has 14 amino acids. V was shortened by 6 bases and J by 0 bases, with 11 bases between the two germline ends. Germline loops: CDR1 SGHTA, CDR2 FQGNSA. For the CDR3, the DNA is TGTGCCAGCAGAGGCCCGGGTTTGAACACTGAAGCTTTCTTT. Amino acid sequence: CASRGPGLNTEAFF.

This clonotype turned up a few times. The chain recombines TRBV6-5 with TRBJ2-7, with D possibly TRBD1 on 5 matching bases. Germline loops: CDR1 MNHEY, CDR2 SVGAGI. V was cut by 4 bases and J by 2 bases, with 15 bases left in between. This CDR3 has 15 residues. The CDR3 region is CASSLSGHQTYEQYF. CDR3 DNA: TGTGCCAGCAGTTTGTCCGGACACCAGACCTACGAGCAGTACTTC.

This clonotype showed up many times. The chain employs TRBV20-1 and TRBJ2-5, with D possibly called TRBD1 or TRBD2 (5 bases each). This CDR3 has 12 residues. The V and J ends lost 3 bases and 4 bases respectively, with 9 bases between them. CDR1 and CDR2 (germline): DFQATT, SNEGSKA (reference sequence). CDR3 DNA sequence: TGCAGTGCTAGTTCGGGGCTAGAGACCCAGTACTTC. Translating it yields CSASSGLETQYF.

This clonotype was found a few times. The chain couples TRBV4-1 to TRBJ1-1; D gene unclear. Trimming shortened V by 3 bases and J by 4 bases, and 6 bases separated the two germline ends. The CDR3 loop spans 12 amino acids. In germline, CDR1 is MGHRA, CDR2 YSYEKL. CDR3 DNA: TGCGCCAGCAGCCAGGACCCCACTGAAGCTTTCTTT. This encodes CASSQDPTEAFF.

The chain employs TRBV2 and TRBJ1-2; TRBD1 aligns across 7 bases. Germline V lookup: CDR1 SNHLY, CDR2 FYNNEI. The junction had 13 bases not matched to a gene; V was cut back by 8 bases and J by 7 bases. This CDR3 spans 14 amino acids. CDR3 loop: CASELDRVWGGYTF. The DNA of the CDR3 is TGTGCCAGCGAGCTCGACAGGGTTTGGGGTGGCTACACCTTC.

This clonotype was counted at least ten times. CDR3: CASSHGGFNQPQHF. The CDR3 nucleotides are TGTGCCAGCAGTCACGGGGGGTTCAATCAGCCCCAGCATTTT. The chain has TRBV6-5 and TRBJ1-5, with a tentative D call TRBD1 (5 bases). The CDR3 length is 14 residues. The V gene lost 5 bases and the J gene lost 3 bases, with 11 bases spanning the gap. CDR1 and CDR2 (germline): MNHEY, SVGAGI.

The sample holds many counts of this clonotype. The V gene is TRBV7-2, the J gene TRBJ2-7, with unresolved D. CDR3 length: 14 amino acids. Trimming took 4 bases from V and 2 from J, leaving 12 bases between them. CDR1 SGHTA and CDR2 FQGNSA come from the germline V gene. CDR3 bases: TGTGCCAGCAGCTACACCCAACCGGCCTACGAGCAGTACTTC. This gives the protein CASSYTQPAYEQYF.

This clonotype was counted ten times or more. CDR3 DNA: TGCAGCGTTGGGGACAGTAACGAGCAGTACTTC. The encoded protein is CSVGDSNEQYF. J is TRBJ2-7 and V is TRBV29-1; 7 nucleotides agree with TRBD1. This CDR3 contains 11 residues. Germline V CDR1 and CDR2: SQVTM, ANQGSEA. V gave up 4 bases and J gave up 5 bases; unmatched junction bases: 2.

This clonotype was picked up many times. The rearrangement links TRBV6-1 to TRBJ1-5, with D tentatively TRBD1 (5 bases). Germline CDR1 is MNHNS and CDR2 is SASEGT. Trimming stripped 6 bases from V and 3 bases from J, with 9 bases between. CDR3 length: 13 amino acids. The CDR3 loop is CASRAGNNQPQHF. CDR3 in DNA: TGTGCCAGCAGGGCAGGGAACAATCAGCCCCAGCATTTT.

This clonotype appeared many times. This chain links TRBV12-3 or TRBV12-4 with TRBJ1-1; D uncertain. CDR3 length: 11 amino acids. The germline V and J ends were trimmed by 7 bases and 5 bases, with 8 bases remaining between them. This chain's CDR3 is CASTSRTEAFF. The CDR3 DNA reads TGTGCCAGCACCTCAAGGACTGAAGCTTTCTTT.

This clonotype was detected ten times or more. The rearrangement joins TRBV28 to TRBJ2-7; 9 bases are a match to TRBD1. V shed 3 bases, J shed 0 bases, and the junction held 3 bases outside the gene matches. Per the germline V gene, CDR1 is MDHEN and CDR2 is SYDVKM. This CDR3 is built from 15 residues. CDR3: CASSLGTGPSYEQYF. DNA of the CDR3: TGTGCCAGCAGTTTGGGGACAGGGCCCTCCTACGAGCAGTACTTC.

The chain carries TRBV29-1 and TRBJ2-6, with 7 bases identical to TRBD2. V lost 8 bases, J lost 1 base, and 17 bases stayed unmatched. This CDR3 is 18 amino acids long. Germline CDR1 reads SQVTM; CDR2 reads ANQGSEA. The CDR3 DNA reads as TGCAGCTGCCTATTTAGGCAGGGAGGGCTTTCTGGGGCCAACGTCCTGACTTTC. Translation: CSCLFRQGGLSGANVLTF.

The gene calls are TRBV20-1 and TRBJ1-5; no firm D call. Per germline, CDR1 DFQATT and CDR2 SNEGSKA (reference sequence). V dropped 1 base and J dropped 1 base, with 5 bases sitting between them. This CDR3 spans 13 amino acids. The CDR3 is CSARGYSNQPQHF. The CDR3, as DNA: TGCAGTGCTAGAGGGTACAGCAATCAGCCCCAGCATTTT.

In its sample, this clonotype was seen many times. The chain links TRBV11-2 to TRBJ1-1; no reliable D call. The germline V gene encodes CDR1 SGHAT and CDR2 FQNNGV. Trimming took 5 bases from V and 1 from J, leaving 8 bases between them. This CDR3 is built from 13 residues. The CDR3 reads CASSRHSNTEAFF. In DNA form, the CDR3 reads TGTGCCAGCAGCCGCCACTCGAACACTGAAGCTTTCTTT.

The CDR3 sequence: CASSWPRGQTSGLAKNIQYF. In DNA, the CDR3 is TGCGCCAGCAGTTGGCCCCGGGGCCAGACTAGCGGACTAGCCAAAAACATTCAGTACTTC. The chain links TRBV5-1 to TRBJ2-4; 9 positions agree with TRBD2. V lost 5 bases and J lost 0; bases outside the gene matches: 18. Germline CDR1 SGHRS, CDR2 YFSETQ. The CDR3 length is 20 residues. Complete variable domain (other parts from reference TRBV5-1 and TRBJ2-4): KAGVTQTPRYLIKTRGQQVTLSCSPISGHRSVSWYQQTPGQGLQFLFEYFSETQRNKGNFPGRFSGRQFSNSRSEMNVSTLELGDSALYLCASSWPRGQTSGLAKNIQYFGAGTRLSVL.

This chain uses TRBV2 with TRBJ2-5, with 7 bases fitting TRBD2. Trimming at V came to 5 bases and at J to 8 bases, leaving 11 bases not matched to a gene. Germline V CDR1 and CDR2: SNHLY, FYNNEI. This CDR3 has 14 residues. Here the CDR3 DNA reads TGTGCCAGCAGTCCTTGGACTAGTATGGAAACCCAGTACTTC. The encoded protein is CASSPWTSMETQYF.

In this sample, this clonotype turned up many times. The junction differs from germline at one of its ends, possibly a read error. The chain is built from TRBV15 and TRBJ2-4; tentatively, D is TRBD1 (6 bases). This CDR3 has 16 residues. Per germline, CDR1 LNHNV and CDR2 YYDKDF (reference sequence). The CDR3 loop reads CATSRRGHLAKNIKYF. CDR3 coding DNA: TGTGCCACCAGCAGACGGGGACACCTAGCCAAAAACATTAAGTACTTC.

This clonotype showed up just a few times. The genes are TRBV20-1 and TRBJ2-2; 10 bases are a match to TRBD2. The junction had 6 bases not matched to a gene; V was cut back by 0 bases and J by 8 bases. Germline V gives CDR1 DFQATT, CDR2 SNEGSKA (reference sequence). The CDR3 runs 15 residues. CDR3 loop: CSARDFLAGVGELFF. CDR3 DNA: TGCAGTGCTAGAGATTTCCTAGCGGGGGTGGGGGAGCTGTTTTTT.

This clonotype was detected many times. V gene TRBV27 combines with J gene TRBJ2-7; either TRBD1 or TRBD2 may fit D (6 bases each). V shed 6 bases and J shed 4 bases, with 16 bases lying between them. The CDR3 runs 14 residues. Germline assignment: CDR1 MNHEY and CDR2 SMNVEV (reference sequence). CDR3 sequence: CASSGRGQLYEQYF. The CDR3 DNA reads TGTGCCAGCAGCGGACGGGGGCAGCTTTACGAGCAGTACTTC.

The rearrangement links TRBV20-1 to TRBJ1-2; 7 positions match TRBD1. CDR1 and CDR2 (germline): DFQATT, SNEGSKA (reference sequence). The CDR3 is 14 residues long. The V segment lost 3 bases and the J segment 4 bases; nucleotides outside the gene matches: 8. The CDR3 nucleotides read TGCAGTGCTAGGCAACCCCGGGACAGCTATGGCTACACCTTC. This gives the protein CSARQPRDSYGYTF.

This clonotype was observed at least ten times. The gene calls are TRBV7-2 and TRBJ1-2; 7 bases fit TRBD1. The CDR3 sequence is 15 residues long. The germline gives CDR1 SGHTA, CDR2 FQGNSA. The junction had 5 bases not matched to a gene; V was cut back by 2 bases and J by 2 bases. Written as DNA, the CDR3 is TGTGCCAGCAGCTTACCCGAGACAGGGAACTATGGCTACACCTTC. As protein: CASSLPETGNYGYTF.

This clonotype was detected only once. The chain uses TRBV28 and TRBJ2-7; 10 nucleotides agree with TRBD1. V shed 9 bases, J shed 3 bases, and the junction held 5 bases outside the gene matches. CDR1 is MDHEN and CDR2 is SYDVKM in the germline V gene. The CDR3 is made up of 13 amino acids. CDR3 loop: CASAGTGDYEQYF. In nucleotides, the CDR3 is TGTGCCAGTGCCGGGACAGGGGACTACGAGCAGTACTTC.

The chain recombines TRBV6-2 or TRBV6-3 with TRBJ1-1; D may be TRBD1 (5 bases). The CDR3 is 13 amino acids. Trimming pared 2 bases from V and 7 bases from J, leaving 11 bases between. CDR1 MNHEY and CDR2 SVGEGT come from the germline V gene. Written as DNA, the CDR3 is TGTGCCAGCAGTTACGGGACGAGCAGTGAAGCTTTCTTT. Encoded protein: CASSYGTSSEAFF.

V is TRBV6-1 and J is TRBJ2-7; 10 bases match TRBD2. V lost 3 bases to trimming and J lost 5 bases; unmatched junction nucleotides: 7. This CDR3 spans 15 amino acids. Germline lookup yields CDR1 MNHNS and CDR2 SASEGT. CDR3: CASSDFSGGSNEQYF. The CDR3 DNA is TGTGCCAGCAGTGACTTTAGCGGGGGGAGCAACGAGCAGTACTTC.